The 21 T cell receptor beta chains below all came from one sample that was sequenced in a study of blood T cells in healthy people across ages. It was with a sample-barcoded 5' primer and a J-beta primer mix that a second PCR of roughly 7 to 12 cycles was run. TCRdb fed the 5' RACE reads into MiXCR, producing one record per CDR3 protein. Of hundreds of thousands of distinct CDR3 sequences detected, over 40% appear once; the ten largest clones hold approximately 13%. The sequenced sample was blood. These receptors all stem from a woman older than 75 in good health.

This clonotype occurred many times. It may be a read error: a sequence one base away is much more abundant. The genes are TRBV19 and TRBJ1-4; no definite D call. This CDR3 spans 13 amino acids. The V and J ends lost 4 bases and 11 bases respectively, with 14 bases between them. Germline V CDR1 and CDR2: LNHDA, SQIVND (reference sequence). The CDR3 nucleotides are TGTGCCAGTAGTAGCGTCCCGGACTCGAAACTGTTTTTT. The encoded protein is CASSSVPDSKLFF.

This sequence joins TRBV5-1 and TRBJ2-5; tentative D call: TRBD1 (6 bases). Judging by the DNA end, TRBJ2-7 fits better; the J call may be wrong. The germline gives CDR1 SGHRS, CDR2 YFSETQ. The CDR3 covers 15 residues. The CDR3 coding sequence is TGCGCCAGCAGCTTGCACCCCAGGGGAGAATACGAGCAGTACTTC. This codes for CASSLHPRGEYEQYF.

On this clonotype: This could be a read error, since a much larger clone is one nucleotide away. CDR3 region: CASSLQARYNEQFF. The CDR3, as DNA: TGTGCCAGCAGCCTCCAGGCAAGGTACAATGAGCAGTTCTTC. The genes are TRBV7-9 and TRBJ2-1; no clear D. The V gene lost 5 bases and the J gene lost 4 bases, with 12 bases spanning the gap. The CDR3 has 14 residues. CDR1 is SEHNR and CDR2 is FQNEAQ in the germline V gene (reference sequence).

This chain joins TRBV20-1 and TRBJ2-7, with 7 bases aligning to TRBD2. Germline-derived CDR1 and CDR2 are DFQATT and SNEGSKA (reference sequence). There are 14 residues in the CDR3. The V segment lost 6 bases and the J segment 3 bases; nucleotides outside the gene matches: 11. CDR3 nucleotide sequence: TGCAGTGCCAGGATGGGGGGGGTCGGCTACGAGCAGTACTTC. As protein: CSARMGGVGYEQYF.

This clonotype was detected many times. The gene calls are TRBV6-6 and TRBJ1-1; no reliable D call. CDR1 and CDR2 from the germline V gene are MNHNY and SVGAGI (reference sequence). V lost 0 bases to trimming and J lost 5 bases, with 7 bases between them. CDR3 length: 13 amino acids. The CDR3 nucleotides read TGTGCCAGCAGTTACTCCGCCGGGACTGAAGCTTTCTTT. This codes for CASSYSAGTEAFF.

This clonotype was recorded a few times. This rearrangement joins TRBV29-1 to TRBJ1-1; 7 positions match TRBD1. Germline-derived CDR1 and CDR2 are SQVTM and ANQGSEA. The CDR3 consists of 13 residues. The junction had 8 bases not matched to a gene; V was cut back by 6 bases and J by 4 bases. In nucleotides, the CDR3 is TGCAGCGTGGGCCTCAGGGGGAGCACTGAAGCTTTCTTT. Its protein product is CSVGLRGSTEAFF.

This clonotype was seen a few times. Being one base from a much bigger clone, this may be a read error. V and J are TRBV20-1 and TRBJ2-5; weak D call: TRBD2 (6 bases). The J call is doubtful: the DNA matches TRBJ2-7 better. There are 14 residues in the CDR3. Germline assignment: CDR1 DFQATT and CDR2 SNEGSKA (reference sequence). CDR3 sequence: CSASERVWTYEQYF. CDR3 bases: TGCAGTGCTAGTGAGCGGGTGTGGACCTACGAGCAGTACTTC.

Many counts were recorded for this clonotype. The chain joins TRBV5-1 to TRBJ2-5; 8 nucleotides line up with TRBD2. This CDR3 spans 18 amino acids. Per germline, CDR1 SGHRS and CDR2 YFSETQ. Trimming cost V 0 bases and J 0 bases; bases outside gene matches: 10. CDR3 sequence (DNA): TGCGCCAGCAGCTTGGCGGCAAGCGGGAGACCCTACCAAGAGACCCAGTACTTC. Protein sequence: CASSLAASGRPYQETQYF.

This clonotype has at least ten counts. This rearrangement joins TRBV27 to TRBJ2-3; weak D call: TRBD1 (6 bases). CDR3 length equals 16 residues. CDR1 is MNHEY, CDR2 SMNVEV, per germline (reference sequence). With 6 bases removed from V and 0 bases from J, the gap between germline ends came to 16 bases. In DNA, the CDR3 is TGTGCCAGCAGCCCTTTTGGGGGCCCTAGCACAGATACGCAGTATTTT. Protein sequence: CASSPFGGPSTDTQYF.

This clonotype was observed at least ten times. This chain connects TRBV28 to TRBJ2-1; 8 positions match TRBD2. This CDR3 has 14 amino acids. V trimming: 6 bases; J trimming: 7 bases; junction bases outside the gene matches: 8. Per germline, CDR1 MDHEN and CDR2 SYDVKM. The CDR3: CASRGAGALNEQFF. DNA of the CDR3: TGTGCCAGCAGAGGAGCGGGAGCTCTTAATGAGCAGTTCTTC.

The chain uses TRBV29-1 and TRBJ1-1; D is unclear. Germline-derived CDR1 and CDR2 are SQVTM and ANQGSEA. V was shortened by 7 bases and J by 1 base, with 13 bases between the two germline ends. The length of the CDR3 is 13 residues. In nucleotides, the CDR3 is TGCAGCGGGGGTTCCGGGGAGAACACTGAAGCTTTCTTT. Its protein product is CSGGSGENTEAFF.

In the case of this clonotype: A clone one base away is much larger, so this may be a read error. This chain joins TRBV3-1 and TRBJ2-3; D is perhaps TRBD2 (6 bases). The germline gives CDR1 LGHDT, CDR2 YNNKEL (reference sequence). The CDR3 has 15 amino acids. V lost 2 bases and J lost 5, with 14 bases in between. CDR3 DNA: TGTGCCAGCAGCCAATACGTCCTCGGGGGAGATACGCAGTATTTT. Protein product: CASSQYVLGGDTQYF.

This chain connects TRBV18 to TRBJ2-4, with D tentatively TRBD1 (6 bases). TRBJ2-5 explains the end of the DNA better; the J call may be wrong. CDR1 is KGHSH and CDR2 is LQKENI in the germline V gene. CDR3 length equals 13 residues. This chain's CDR3 is CASSHRTEETQYF. In nucleotides, the CDR3 is TGTGCCAGCTCACACCGGACAGAAGAGACCCAGTACTTC.

Comment on this clonotype: A much larger clone is a single base away; this may be a read error. The V call is TRBV20-1, the J call TRBJ1-5; D might be TRBD1 (5 bases). The germline V gene has CDR1 DFQATT and CDR2 SNEGSKA (reference sequence). The CDR3 is 13 amino acids. This chain's CDR3 is CSAGDGGGQPQHF. For the CDR3, the DNA is TGCAGTGCTGGAGACGGGGGAGGCCAGCCCCAGCATTTT.

This clonotype was counted ten times or more. In nucleotides, the CDR3 is TGCGCCAGCAGCTTGGGGACTAGCAAAGTCACAGATACGCAGTATTTT. It specifies CASSLGTSKVTDTQYF. V is TRBV5-1 and J is TRBJ2-3, with 8 bases matching TRBD2. CDR3 length: 16 residues. CDR1 and CDR2 (germline): SGHRS, YFSETQ. V dropped 0 bases and J dropped 2; count of bases not matched to a gene: 5.

This clonotype was seen repeatedly, ten times or more. The chain is built from TRBV7-2 and TRBJ2-4; possible D gene TRBD2, 6 bases. Trimming removed 1 base from V and 0 bases from J, with 7 bases in between. This CDR3 contains 15 residues. Germline lookup yields CDR1 SGHTA and CDR2 FQGNSA. CDR3 bases: TGTGCCAGCAGCTTAGGGGGACTAGCCAAAAACATTCAGTACTTC. Amino acids: CASSLGGLAKNIQYF.

The CDR3 reads CASSISGTSNQPQHF. CDR3 DNA sequence: TGTGCCAGCTCCATAAGTGGGACCTCCAATCAGCCCCAGCATTTT. The rearrangement joins TRBV18 to TRBJ1-5; D is possibly TRBD1 (5 bases). CDR3 length equals 15 residues. V shed 6 bases and J shed 3 bases, with 15 bases lying between them. Germline V gene sequence: CDR1 KGHSH, CDR2 LQKENI.

The V and J genes are TRBV7-9 and TRBJ1-6, with D uncertain. Deletions cut 2 bases from V and 0 bases from J, with 8 bases between. The germline gives CDR1 SEHNR, CDR2 FQNEAQ (reference sequence). The CDR3 covers 16 residues. CDR3 in DNA: TGTGCCAGCAGCTTATTGGGCAGCTCCTATAATTCACCCCTCCACTTT. This gives the protein CASSLLGSSYNSPLHF.

The chain recombines TRBV27 with TRBJ2-7, with D uncertain. Germline values: CDR1 MNHEY, CDR2 SMNVEV (reference sequence). Trimming stripped 2 bases from V and 7 bases from J, with 12 bases between. The CDR3 loop spans 13 amino acids. The CDR3 spells CASSLSYDGEQYF. The CDR3 DNA reads as TGTGCCAGCAGTTTAAGTTACGACGGTGAGCAGTACTTC.

The CDR3 DNA reads TGCAGTGTAGGCTACACCACAGATACGCAGTATTTT. It translates to CSVGYTTDTQYF. The V gene is TRBV20-1, the J gene TRBJ2-3; no reliable D call. Germline values: CDR1 DFQATT, CDR2 SNEGSKA (reference sequence). The germline V and J ends were trimmed by 7 bases and 2 bases, with 10 bases remaining between them. The CDR3 has 12 residues.

This clonotype came up many times. Written as DNA, the CDR3 is TGTGCCAGCAGCGGAGGGACTAGCGGTTACGAGCAGTACTTC. Residues: CASSGGTSGYEQYF. V usage is TRBV5-5 and J usage is TRBJ2-7; 11 nucleotides agree with TRBD2. This CDR3 is built from 14 residues. With V trimmed by 4 bases and J by 4 bases, 4 bases remained unmatched. Per the germline V gene, CDR1 is SGHKS and CDR2 is YYEKEE (reference sequence).